This TCR beta chain originates from a study of blood T cells in healthy people across ages. Germline values: CDR1 SGHVS, CDR2 FQNEAQ. The V end lost 2 bases, the J end lost 5 bases, and 16 bases lay between the germline ends. The CDR3 covers 16 residues. Then a second PCR, running roughly 7 to 12 cycles, was carried out with a sample-barcoded 5' primer and a J-beta primer mix. All cDNA molecules were each tagged by a template-switch adaptor with 12 random nucleotides. Each CDR3 protein is one row after TCRdb ran MiXCR on the 5' RACE reads. This sample has some 1.4 million distinct CDR3 sequences, with roughly 40% found just once.

The source material was blood. This chain uses TRBV7-8 with TRBJ2-1; D might be TRBD2 (6 bases). The receptor's source is a woman aged 18-30 years in good health. CDR3 nucleotides: TGTGCCAGCAGCTTAAACTCTGGGGGGTTACACAATGAGCAGTTCTTC. The encoded protein is CASSLNSGGLHNEQFF.